A selection of T cell receptor beta chains follows, all from one sample in a study of PD-L1 blockade in urothelial cancer. Assay: immunoSEQ multiplex PCR; the TCRdb copy retains only in-frame clones and omits some. Among 43,000 or so clones listed, approximately 80% were seen once. The specimen was PBMCs, collected around atezolizumab (anti-PD-L1) treatment. The receptors shown here come from a man aged 55 to 70 with urothelial cancer. Each CDR3 is given with its conserved first and last residue. The order of the fields is D gene, J gene, V gene, clone size, CDR3 DNA, CDR3 protein. D genes are given only for firm matches. Expanded clones are given a class, and other clones once, few, many or no size at all.

>TRBD1|TRBJ1-5|TRBV29-1|NA
TGCAGCGTCTCCTCCGGACAGGGCAAGCTTCATCAGCCCCAGCATTTT
CSVSSGQGKLHQPQHF
>TRBD2|TRBJ2-1|TRBV28|NA
TGTGCCAGCAAGTTCCAGGGCGGGGGATCCTACAATGAGCAGTTCTTC
CASKFQGGGSYNEQFF
>TRBD1|TRBJ2-2|TRBV2|NA
TGTGCCAGCACTCACGACAGGGGGAGCACCGGGGAGCTGTTTTTT
CASTHDRGSTGELFF
>NA|TRBJ1-1|TRBV7-9|NA
TGTGCCAGCAGCTTACTGTTGAGGGACACTGAAGCTTTCTTT
CASSLLLRDTEAFF
>NA|TRBJ2-7|TRBV28|NA
TGTGCCAGCAGTTTATCACAGAACTACGAGCAGTACTTC
CASSLSQNYEQYF
>NA|TRBJ2-1|TRBV5-1|NA
TGCGCCAGCAGCTGGGGGGGCAGCGCCTACAATGAGCAGTTCTTC
CASSWGGSAYNEQFF
>TRBD2|TRBJ2-5|TRBV9|NA
TGTGCCAGCAGCGTCGCGGGGGGGAGCCAAGAGACCCAGTACTTC
CASSVAGGSQETQYF
>NA|TRBJ2-7|TRBV7-8|NA
TGTGCCAGCAGCCCCCTCCTAGGCTACGAGCAGTACTTC
CASSPLLGYEQYF
>NA|TRBJ1-1|TRBV28|NA
TGTGCCAGCAGTTTATGGGGCTACACTGAAGCTTTCTTT
CASSLWGYTEAFF
>NA|TRBJ2-7|TRBV5-4|NA
TGTGCCAGCAGCCCGACAGGGAGGTCCTACGAGCAGTACTTC
CASSPTGRSYEQYF
>TRBD1|TRBJ1-5|TRBV30|many
TGTGCCTGGAGTAACAGGGGGCGTAGCAATCAGCCCCAGCATTTT
CAWSNRGRSNQPQHF
>TRBD1|TRBJ1-5|TRBV6-5|NA
TGTGCCAGCAGGCGAGGGACAGGGGGTAATCAGCCCCAGCATTTT
CASRRGTGGNQPQHF
>TRBD1|TRBJ1-1|TRBV28|NA
TGTGCCAGCACCGAAAGTGGGCGGCAGGGGGAGGCTGAAGCTTTCTTT
CASTESGRQGEAEAFF
>TRBD2|TRBJ2-6|TRBV5-1|NA
TGCGCCAGCAGCTGGGTTGGGGAGCGGGGAGCCAACGTCCTGACTTTC
CASSWVGERGANVLTF
>NA|TRBJ1-2|TRBV6-5|NA
TGTGCCAGCAGTTACGAATCTCCGGGGCCGCGGGGAGGCTACACCTTC
CASSYESPGPRGGYTF
>TRBD2|TRBJ2-7|TRBV11-3|NA
TGTGCCAGCAGCTTACCTCTCCGACTAGCGGGATCCTACGAGCAGTACTTC
CASSLPLRLAGSYEQYF
>TRBD1|TRBJ1-4|TRBV2|NA
TGTGCCATTGGACAGGGGGCCGGTGAAAAACTGTTTTTT
CAIGQGAGEKLFF
>TRBD1|TRBJ1-2|TRBV7-9|NA
TGTGCCAGCAGCTTGGGGCAGGGGGATGGCTACACCTTC
CASSLGQGDGYTF
>NA|TRBJ1-4|TRBV19|few
TGTGCCAGTAGCACCGGTCCGGGGGATAATGAAAAACTGTTTTTT
CASSTGPGDNEKLFF
>NA|TRBJ2-7|TRBV5-6|NA
TGTGCCAGCAGCTTGGATCGGGGGGCGGCCGAGCAGTACTTC
CASSLDRGAAEQYF
>NA|TRBJ1-1|TRBV4-2|few
TGTGCCAGCAGCCAAATTGGAGGGGAGGAGGCTTTCTTT
CASSQIGGEEAFF
>TRBD1|TRBJ2-1|TRBV11-2|NA
TGTGCCAGTCATCCCGGGACAGGCTCCTACAATGAGCAGTTCTTC
CASHPGTGSYNEQFF
>TRBD1|TRBJ1-5|TRBV30|NA
TGTGCCTGGAACAGGGGTGGTAATCAGCCCCAGCATTTT
CAWNRGGNQPQHF
>TRBD2|TRBJ2-5|TRBV28|NA
TGTGCCAGCAGTTTGGGACTAGCCGCCTCCCAAGAGACCCAGTACTTC
CASSLGLAASQETQYF
>NA|TRBJ1-2|TRBV28|NA
TGTGCCAGCAGCTCGGGTGTCGACTATGGCTACACCTTC
CASSSGVDYGYTF
>NA|TRBJ2-5|TRBV19|NA
TGTGCCAGTAGTATAGATTTAGGGCAGGGCGAGACCCAGTACTTC
CASSIDLGQGETQYF
>NA|TRBJ1-1|TRBV25-1|NA
TGTGCCAGCAGCGACGAGCCCGGGACACCTGAAGCTTTCTTT
CASSDEPGTPEAFF
>NA|TRBJ2-2|TRBV6-5|NA
TGTGCCAGTAGCGGAACGAACACCGGGGAGCTGTTTTTT
CASSGTNTGELFF
>NA|TRBJ1-1|TRBV6-5|NA
TGTGCCAGCAGTTACTCTACGGGGGTTGGGAACACTGAAGCTTTCTTT
CASSYSTGVGNTEAFF
>NA|TRBJ2-1|TRBV4-3|medium-sized
TGCGCCAGCAGCCAACAGTACGGGAGAGTGCACAATGAGCAGTTCTTC
CASSQQYGRVHNEQFF
>TRBD1|TRBJ1-1|TRBV27|NA
TGTGCCAGCAGTTTAAGACAGGGGTTTGAAGCTTTCTTT
CASSLRQGFEAFF
>TRBD1|TRBJ1-1|TRBV28|NA
TGTGCCAGCAGCTCGACCGGGACAGGGTATCTGAACACTGAAGCTTTCTTT
CASSSTGTGYLNTEAFF
>TRBD1|TRBJ2-7|TRBV5-4|NA
TGTGCCAGCAGTTTTCCGGGACAGGGGGTTGACGAGCAGTACTTC
CASSFPGQGVDEQYF
>NA|TRBJ2-7|TRBV11-2|NA
TGTGCCAGCAGCTCCCTACAGGGTAAGGTGGCCTACGAGCAGTACTTC
CASSSLQGKVAYEQYF
>TRBD1|TRBJ2-6|TRBV13|NA
TGTGCCAGCAGCTTTGGACAGGGGACCTCTGGGGCCAACGTCCTGACTTTC
CASSFGQGTSGANVLTF
>TRBD1|TRBJ1-1|TRBV2|NA
TGTGCCAGCAGTCGGACAGGGGGCGCGACTGAAGCTTTCTTT
CASSRTGGATEAFF
>TRBD1|TRBJ1-1|TRBV6-1|NA
TGCGTGACAGGGGTGCTCACTGAAGCTTTCTTT
CVTGVLTEAFF
>TRBD1|TRBJ2-1|TRBV4-3|NA
TGCGCCAGCAGCCTCTCCGTGAACAGGGGGCGAAATGAGCAGTTCTTC
CASSLSVNRGRNEQFF
>NA|TRBJ1-1|TRBV4-1|large
TGCGCCAGCAGCCAAGAAGGGAGAGGTTGGACTGAAGCTTTCTTT
CASSQEGRGWTEAFF
>NA|TRBJ2-7|TRBV2|NA
TGTGCCACCAGGAGGGGGCTAAGCTCCTACGAGCAGTACTTC
CATRRGLSSYEQYF
>TRBD2|TRBJ2-3|TRBV29-1|NA
TGCAGCGTTCCACCCGAATCTAGCGGGGGGCCAGATACGCAGTATTTT
CSVPPESSGGPDTQYF
>TRBD1|TRBJ2-1|TRBV5-4|NA
TGTGCCAGCAGTCCGGGACAGGGGGGTTTCAATGAGCAGTTCTTC
CASSPGQGGFNEQFF
>TRBD2|TRBJ2-3|TRBV11-3|once
TGTGCCAGCAGCTTGAGACTAGCGGGATCCGGAGATACGCAGTATTTT
CASSLRLAGSGDTQYF
>NA|TRBJ2-3|TRBV11-2|once
TGTGCCAGCAGCTTAGAGGGGAGAGGCACAGATACGCAGTATTTT
CASSLEGRGTDTQYF
>TRBD2|TRBJ2-1|TRBV4-1|NA
TGCGCCAGCAGCCAAGGGGGACTAGCGGGGGGGTTAGAGTTCTTC
CASSQGGLAGGLEFF
>NA|TRBJ1-4|TRBV30|NA
TGTGCCAGACAAGGGGGATTTGCTGAAAAACTGTTTTTT
CARQGGFAEKLFF
>TRBD2|TRBJ2-1|TRBV5-1|NA
TGCGCCAGCAGGGGGACTAGCGGGAGCTCCTACAATGAGCAGTTCTTC
CASRGTSGSSYNEQFF
>TRBD1|TRBJ1-2|TRBV5-1|NA
TGCGCCAGCAGCTTGGTCCCAGGGGGTTCGGCTAACTATGGCTACACCTTC
CASSLVPGGSANYGYTF
>NA|TRBJ1-1|TRBV28|NA
TGTGCCATCAAACCGCCGACAGGAGGCACTGAAGCTTTCTTT
CAIKPPTGGTEAFF
>NA|TRBJ2-5|TRBV4-3|NA
TGCGCCAGCAGCCAAGATTCTGGGCGGGTCCAAGAGACCCAGTACTTC
CASSQDSGRVQETQYF